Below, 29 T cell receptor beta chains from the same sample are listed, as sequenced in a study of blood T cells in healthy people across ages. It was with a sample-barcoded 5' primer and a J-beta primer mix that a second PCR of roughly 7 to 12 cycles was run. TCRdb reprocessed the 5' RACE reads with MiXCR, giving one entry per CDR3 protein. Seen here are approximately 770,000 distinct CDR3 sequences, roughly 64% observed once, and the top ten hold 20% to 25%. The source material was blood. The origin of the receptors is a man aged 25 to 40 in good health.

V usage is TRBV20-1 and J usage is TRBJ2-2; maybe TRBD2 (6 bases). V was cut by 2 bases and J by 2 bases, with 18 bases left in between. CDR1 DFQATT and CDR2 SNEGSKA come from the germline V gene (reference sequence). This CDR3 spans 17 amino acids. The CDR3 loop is CSARPFGGRGNTGELFF. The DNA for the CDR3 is TGCAGTGCTAGACCCTTCGGGGGTCGCGGAAACACCGGGGAGCTGTTTTTT.

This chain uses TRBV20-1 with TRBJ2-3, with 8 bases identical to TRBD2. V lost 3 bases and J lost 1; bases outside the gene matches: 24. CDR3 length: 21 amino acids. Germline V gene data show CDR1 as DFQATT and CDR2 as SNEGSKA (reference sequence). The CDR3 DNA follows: TGCAGTGCTAGGGTCTTCGAAACCGGGACTAGGCCTCTCTCGGGCACAGATACGCAGTATTTT. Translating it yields CSARVFETGTRPLSGTDTQYF.

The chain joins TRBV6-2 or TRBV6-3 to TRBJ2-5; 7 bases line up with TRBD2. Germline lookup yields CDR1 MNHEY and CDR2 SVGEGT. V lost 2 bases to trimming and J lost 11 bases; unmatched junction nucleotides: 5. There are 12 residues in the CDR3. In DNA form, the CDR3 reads TGTGCCAGCAGTTACATGGCGGGAGAGCAGTACTTC. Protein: CASSYMAGEQYF.

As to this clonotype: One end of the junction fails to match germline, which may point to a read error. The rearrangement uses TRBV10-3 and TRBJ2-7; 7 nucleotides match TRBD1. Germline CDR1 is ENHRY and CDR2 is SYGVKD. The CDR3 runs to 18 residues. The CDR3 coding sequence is TGTGCCACCAGTCCGGGAAGGGACAGCTCTTTAACTCCCTACGAGCAGTACTTC. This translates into CATSPGRDSSLTPYEQYF.

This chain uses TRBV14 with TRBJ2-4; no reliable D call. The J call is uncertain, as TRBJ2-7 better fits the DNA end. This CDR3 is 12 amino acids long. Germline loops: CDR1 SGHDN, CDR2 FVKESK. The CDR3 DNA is TGTGCCAGCAGCAAGTGGGGTAACGAGCAGTACTTC. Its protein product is CASSKWGNEQYF.

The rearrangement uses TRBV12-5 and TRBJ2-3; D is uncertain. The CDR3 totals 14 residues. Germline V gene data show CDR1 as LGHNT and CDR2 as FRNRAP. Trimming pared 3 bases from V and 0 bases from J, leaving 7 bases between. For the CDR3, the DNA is TGTGCTAGTGGTTTCCTGGACAGCACAGATACGCAGTATTTT. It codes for CASGFLDSTDTQYF.

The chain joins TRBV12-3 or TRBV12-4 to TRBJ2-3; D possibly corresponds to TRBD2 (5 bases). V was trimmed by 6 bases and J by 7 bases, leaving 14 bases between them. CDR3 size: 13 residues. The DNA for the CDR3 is TGTGCCAGCAGCGGACTCACAGCCAATACGCAGTATTTT. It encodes CASSGLTANTQYF.

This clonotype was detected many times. CDR3 protein: CSAREEVGAGYTF. As DNA, the CDR3 is TGCAGTGCTAGAGAAGAGGTAGGGGCTGGCTACACCTTC. The chain carries TRBV20-1 and TRBJ1-2, with D perhaps TRBD1 (5 bases). V lost 0 bases to trimming and J lost 7 bases, with 12 bases between them. The germline gives CDR1 DFQATT, CDR2 SNEGSKA (reference sequence). The CDR3 has 13 residues.

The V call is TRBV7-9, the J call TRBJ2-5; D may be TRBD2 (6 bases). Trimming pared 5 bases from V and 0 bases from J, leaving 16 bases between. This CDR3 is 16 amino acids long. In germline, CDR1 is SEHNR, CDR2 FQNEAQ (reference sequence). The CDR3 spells CASSPRVREYQETQYF. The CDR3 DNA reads TGTGCCAGCAGCCCTCGGGTCCGGGAGTACCAAGAGACCCAGTACTTC.

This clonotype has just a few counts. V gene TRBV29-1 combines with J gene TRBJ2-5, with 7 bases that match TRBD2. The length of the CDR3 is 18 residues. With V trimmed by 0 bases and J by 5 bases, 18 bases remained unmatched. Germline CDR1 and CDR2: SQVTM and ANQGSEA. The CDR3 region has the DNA TGCAGCGTTGAAGATCTTCTGATAGAGGGAGGGCCATCGGAGACCCAGTACTTC. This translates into CSVEDLLIEGGPSETQYF.

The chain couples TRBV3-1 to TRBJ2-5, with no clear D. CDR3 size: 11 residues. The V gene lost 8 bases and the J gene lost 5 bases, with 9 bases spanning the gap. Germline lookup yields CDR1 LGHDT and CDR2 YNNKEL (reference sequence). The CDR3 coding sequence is TGTGCCAGCCTCTCGGCGGAGACCCAGTACTTC. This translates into CASLSAETQYF.

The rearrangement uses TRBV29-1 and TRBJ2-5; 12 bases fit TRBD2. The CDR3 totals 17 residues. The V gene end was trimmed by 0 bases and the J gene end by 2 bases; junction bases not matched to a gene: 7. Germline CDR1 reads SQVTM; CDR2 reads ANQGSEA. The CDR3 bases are TGCAGCGTTGAAGATCGGCTAGCGGGGGGGCCACAAGAGACCCAGTACTTC. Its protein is CSVEDRLAGGPQETQYF.

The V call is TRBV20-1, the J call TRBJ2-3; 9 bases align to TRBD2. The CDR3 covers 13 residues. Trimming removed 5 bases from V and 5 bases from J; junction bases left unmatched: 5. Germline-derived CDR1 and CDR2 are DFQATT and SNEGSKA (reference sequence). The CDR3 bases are TGCAGTGCTCGCGGCGGGGGGGAAGATACGCAGTATTTT. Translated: CSARGGGEDTQYF.

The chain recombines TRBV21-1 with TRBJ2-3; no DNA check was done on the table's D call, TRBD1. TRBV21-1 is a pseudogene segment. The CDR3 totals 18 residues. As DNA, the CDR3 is TGTGCCAGCAGCAATATCCCTGCCACGGGATCTAGCACAGATGCGCAGTATTTT. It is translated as CASSNIPATGSSTDAQYF.

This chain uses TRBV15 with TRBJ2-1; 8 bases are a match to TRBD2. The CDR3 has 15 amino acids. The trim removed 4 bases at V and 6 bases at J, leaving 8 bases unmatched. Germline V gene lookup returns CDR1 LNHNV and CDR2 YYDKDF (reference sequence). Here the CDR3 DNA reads TGTGCCACCAGCAACCGGGGGGGCCGGATCAATGAGCAGTTCTTC. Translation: CATSNRGGRINEQFF.

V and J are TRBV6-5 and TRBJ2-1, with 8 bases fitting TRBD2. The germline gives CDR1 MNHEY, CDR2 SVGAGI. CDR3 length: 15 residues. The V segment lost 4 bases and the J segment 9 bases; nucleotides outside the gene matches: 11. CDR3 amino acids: CASSSPGAGASEQFF. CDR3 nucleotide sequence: TGTGCCAGCAGTTCCCCGGGAGCGGGGGCTAGTGAGCAGTTCTTC.

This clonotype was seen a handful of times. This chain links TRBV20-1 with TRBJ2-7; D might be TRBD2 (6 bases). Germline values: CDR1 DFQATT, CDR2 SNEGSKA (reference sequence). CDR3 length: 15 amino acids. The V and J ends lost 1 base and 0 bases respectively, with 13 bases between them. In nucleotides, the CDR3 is TGCAGTGCTAGAGTTTCCGGGAGTGACTCCTACGAGCAGTACTTC. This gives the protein CSARVSGSDSYEQYF.

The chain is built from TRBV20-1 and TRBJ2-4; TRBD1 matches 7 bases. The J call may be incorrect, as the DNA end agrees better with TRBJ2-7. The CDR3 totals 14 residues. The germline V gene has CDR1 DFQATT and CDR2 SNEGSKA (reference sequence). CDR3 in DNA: TGCAGTAGAGCCCGACAGGGTTTCCCCTACGAGCAGTACTTC. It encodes CSRARQGFPYEQYF.

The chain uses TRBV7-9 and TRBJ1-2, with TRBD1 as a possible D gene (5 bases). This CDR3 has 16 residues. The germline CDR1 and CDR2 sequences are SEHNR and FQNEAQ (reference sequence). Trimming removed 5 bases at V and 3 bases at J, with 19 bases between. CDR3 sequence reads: CASSLGRQSTYYGYTF. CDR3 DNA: TGTGCCAGCAGCCTAGGGAGACAGAGTACATACTATGGCTACACCTTC.

CDR3 sequence (DNA): TGTGCCAGCAGTCGCTCAGGAGGGTCGGCCTTAAAAAGCTGGGAAGCGGAGACCCAGTACTTC. Its translation is CASSRSGGSALKSWEAETQYF. This sequence joins TRBV6-1 and TRBJ2-5; weak D call: TRBD2 (6 bases). The CDR3 consists of 21 residues. Deletions cut 5 bases from V and 5 bases from J, with 36 bases between. CDR1 is MNHNS and CDR2 is SASEGT in the germline V gene.

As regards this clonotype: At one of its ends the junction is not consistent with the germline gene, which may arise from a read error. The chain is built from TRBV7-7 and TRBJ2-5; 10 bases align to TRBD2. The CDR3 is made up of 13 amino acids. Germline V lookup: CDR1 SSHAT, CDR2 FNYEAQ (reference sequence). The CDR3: CASSWTSGTEQYF. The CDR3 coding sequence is TGTGCTAGCAGTTGGACTAGCGGCACTGAGCAGTACTTC.

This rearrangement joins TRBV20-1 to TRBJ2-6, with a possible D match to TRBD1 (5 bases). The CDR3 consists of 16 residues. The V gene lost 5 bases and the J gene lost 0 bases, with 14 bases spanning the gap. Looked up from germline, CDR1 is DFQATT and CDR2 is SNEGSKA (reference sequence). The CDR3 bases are TGCAGTGCTGTGACAGCGAAGCCCTCTGGGGCCAACGTCCTGACTTTC. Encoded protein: CSAVTAKPSGANVLTF.

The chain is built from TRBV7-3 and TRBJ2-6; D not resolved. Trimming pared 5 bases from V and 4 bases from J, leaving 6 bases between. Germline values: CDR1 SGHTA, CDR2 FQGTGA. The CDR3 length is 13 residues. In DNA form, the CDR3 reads TGTGCCAGCAGCCCCGTGGGGGCCAACGTCCTGACTTTC. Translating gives CASSPVGANVLTF.

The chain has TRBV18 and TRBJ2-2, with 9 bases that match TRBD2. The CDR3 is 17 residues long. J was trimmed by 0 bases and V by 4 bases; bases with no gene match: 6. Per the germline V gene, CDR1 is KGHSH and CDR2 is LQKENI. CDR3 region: CASSLILAGTNTGELFF. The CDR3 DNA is TGTGCCAGCTCACTAATCCTAGCGGGGACGAACACCGGGGAGCTGTTTTTT. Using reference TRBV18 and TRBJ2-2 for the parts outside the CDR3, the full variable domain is NAGVMQNPRHLVRRRGQEARLRCSPMKGHSHVYWYRQLPEEGLKFMVYLQKENIIDESGMPKERFSAEFPKEGPSILRIQQVVRGDSAAYFCASSLILAGTNTGELFFGEGSRLTVL.

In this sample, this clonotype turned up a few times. The DNA for the CDR3 is TGTGCCAGCAGCTTAGCGCTTGGAGACGGTAGCTACGAGCAGTACTTC. It translates to CASSLALGDGSYEQYF. This sequence joins TRBV7-2 and TRBJ2-7; D unresolved. This CDR3 spans 16 amino acids. The V gene lost 0 bases and the J gene lost 3 bases, with 15 bases spanning the gap. Germline V gene data show CDR1 as SGHTA and CDR2 as FQGNSA.

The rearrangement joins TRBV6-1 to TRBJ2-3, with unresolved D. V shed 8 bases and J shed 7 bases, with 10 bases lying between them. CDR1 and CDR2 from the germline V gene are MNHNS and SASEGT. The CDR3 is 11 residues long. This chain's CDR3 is CASLIRNTQYF. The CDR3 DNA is TGTGCCAGCCTAATCCGGAATACGCAGTATTTT.

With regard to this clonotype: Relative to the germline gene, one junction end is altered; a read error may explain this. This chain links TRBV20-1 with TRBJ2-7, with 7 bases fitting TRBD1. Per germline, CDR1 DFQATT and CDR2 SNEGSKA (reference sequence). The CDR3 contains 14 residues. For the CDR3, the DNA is TGCAGTGCTAGACGACAGGGTGGATCCTACGAACAGTACTTC. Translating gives CSARRQGGSYEQYF.

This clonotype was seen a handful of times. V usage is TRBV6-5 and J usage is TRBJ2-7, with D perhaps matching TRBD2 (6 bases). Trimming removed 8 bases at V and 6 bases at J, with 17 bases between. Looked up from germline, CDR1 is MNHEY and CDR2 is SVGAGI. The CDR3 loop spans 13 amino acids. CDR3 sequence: CASGGTRRGEQYF. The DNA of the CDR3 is TGTGCCAGCGGCGGGACTCGACGGGGCGAGCAGTACTTC.

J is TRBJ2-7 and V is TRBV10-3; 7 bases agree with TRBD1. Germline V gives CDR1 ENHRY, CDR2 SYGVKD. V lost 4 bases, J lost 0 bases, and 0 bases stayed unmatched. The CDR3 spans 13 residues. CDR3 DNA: TGTGCCATCAGTGCAGGGGGCTCCTACGAGCAGTACTTC. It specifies CAISAGGSYEQYF.